This TCR beta chain was profiled in a study of T cells after yellow fever vaccination. Study conclusions and caveats: Peak timing came faster in the weaker secondary response, day 5 versus 15.

In TCRdb, the 5' RACE reads were re-called with MiXCR into one record per CDR3 protein. There are some 80,000 distinct CDR3 sequences in the sample; roughly 14% occur only once, and approximately 23% lies in the top ten. The sample here was CD8+ T cells not binding an NS4B(214-222) dextramer, sorted from PBMCs, taken about 21 days after the first yellow fever vaccination. The TCR comes from a man aged 18 to 30 who received the YFV17D yellow fever vaccine.

CDR3 sequence reads: CASSSPEANEKLFF. The CDR3 nucleotides are TGTGCCAGCAGCTCCCCTGAGGCTAATGAAAAACTGTTTTTT. This rearrangement joins TRBV6-1 to TRBJ1-4; D unresolved. The CDR3 runs to 14 residues. The germline V and J ends were trimmed by 6 bases and 3 bases, with 11 bases remaining between them. The germline V gene encodes CDR1 MNHNS and CDR2 SASEGT.